These 27 T cell receptor beta chains share one sample of origin, sequenced in a study of long-term antiretroviral therapy in people with HIV. At the survey level, the v3.0 immunoSEQ assay was run. The method was immunoSEQ multiplex PCR; TCRdb's version includes in-frame clones alone and lacks a portion of them. The table lists 19,000 or so clones, around three quarters of them singletons. Sequenced here: unsorted PBMCs, sampled 0.2 years after starting antiretroviral therapy. The receptors were sampled from a woman aged 40 to 50 with HIV.

The J gene is TRBJ2-3, the V gene TRBV6-4; possible D gene TRBD2, 5 bases. The CDR3 consists of 17 residues. Germline lookup yields CDR1 MRHNA and CDR2 SNTAGT. Trimming removed 0 bases from V and 5 bases from J, with 18 bases in between. CDR3 protein: CASSDSESEGGRDTQYF. For the CDR3, the DNA is TGTGCCAGCAGTGACTCGGAATCTGAAGGAGGTAGAGATACGCAGTATTTT.

J is TRBJ2-7 and V is TRBV19, with a possible D match to TRBD1 (5 bases). This CDR3 spans 14 amino acids. V gave up 6 bases and J gave up 6 bases, with 18 bases separating them. Germline lookup yields CDR1 LNHDA and CDR2 SQIVND (reference sequence). CDR3 loop: CASSIDQGSPEQYF. The DNA of the CDR3 is TGTGCCAGTAGCATCGACCAGGGTTCCCCCGAGCAGTACTTC.

The CDR3 sequence: CASQGSPGATPLHF. DNA for the CDR3: TGTGCCAGCCAGGGATCCCCTGGGGCAACACCCCTCCACTTT. The chain has TRBV27 and TRBJ1-6; the D gene is possibly TRBD1 (5 bases). The CDR3 runs 14 residues. CDR1 MNHEY and CDR2 SMNVEV come from the germline V gene (reference sequence). Trimming pared 8 bases from V and 11 bases from J, leaving 19 bases between.

The chain couples TRBV5-6 to TRBJ1-2; TRBD1 is a possible D gene (5 bases). Germline-derived CDR1 and CDR2 are SGHDT and YYEEEE. The length of the CDR3 is 12 residues. V was cut by 2 bases and J by 8 bases, with 10 bases left in between. The CDR3: CASSLTTGGYTF. CDR3 in DNA: TGTGCCAGCAGCTTAACAACAGGCGGCTACACCTTC.

The V call is TRBV9, the J call TRBJ2-7; D not resolved. This CDR3 spans 14 amino acids. Trimming took 0 bases from V and 2 from J, leaving 9 bases between them. Germline CDR1 is SGDLS and CDR2 is YYNGEE. CDR3 DNA: TGTGCCAGCAGCGTAGCGATAGGAACCTACGAGCAGTACTTC. This codes for CASSVAIGTYEQYF.

The chain carries TRBV5-4 and TRBJ2-7, with D perhaps TRBD2 (6 bases). V was trimmed by 2 bases and J by 2 bases, leaving 8 bases between them. The CDR3 length is 13 residues. The V gene's germline CDR1 is SGHNT and CDR2 YYREEE (reference sequence). DNA of the CDR3: TGTGCCAGCAGCTTCGGACTAACCTACGAGCAGTACTTC. It codes for CASSFGLTYEQYF. Full variable domain (rest looked up from reference TRBV5-4 and TRBJ2-7): ETGVTQSPTHLIKTRGQQVTLRCSSQSGHNTVSWYQQALGQGPQFIFQYYREEENGRGNFPPRFSGLQFPNYSSELNVNALELDDSALYLCASSFGLTYEQYFGPGTRLTVT.

The gene calls are TRBV9 and TRBJ2-1, with 11 bases aligning to TRBD2. This CDR3 has 15 amino acids. The junction had 3 bases not matched to a gene; V was cut back by 0 bases and J by 7 bases. Germline loops: CDR1 SGDLS, CDR2 YYNGEE. The CDR3 nucleotides are TGTGCCAGCAGCGTAGTAGCGGGGGGGCTTAATGAGCAGTTCTTC. Translated: CASSVVAGGLNEQFF.

The chain has TRBV27 and TRBJ2-1; D unclear. The CDR3 has 16 amino acids. Germline CDR1 is MNHEY and CDR2 is SMNVEV (reference sequence). With 6 bases removed from V and 0 bases from J, the gap between germline ends came to 15 bases. DNA of the CDR3: TGTGCCAGCAGCTTGTTGGGGTACAGCTCCTACAATGAGCAGTTCTTC. The encoded protein is CASSLLGYSSYNEQFF.

The chain is built from TRBV30 and TRBJ2-1; D is perhaps TRBD1 or TRBD2 (5 bases each). The V gene's germline CDR1 is GTSNPN and CDR2 SVGIG (reference sequence). The CDR3 runs 14 residues. The germline V and J ends were trimmed by 0 bases and 4 bases, with 10 bases remaining between them. The CDR3 loop reads CAWSVRGAYNEQFF. The DNA for the CDR3 is TGTGCCTGGAGTGTGAGAGGGGCATACAATGAGCAGTTCTTC.

The CDR3 sequence is CAWRDRARTGELFF. The CDR3 bases are TGTGCCTGGAGGGACAGGGCGCGAACCGGGGAGCTGTTTTTT. The chain recombines TRBV30 with TRBJ2-2, with 8 bases lining up with TRBD1. Per the germline V gene, CDR1 is GTSNPN and CDR2 is SVGIG (reference sequence). V lost 3 bases to trimming and J lost 5 bases; unmatched junction nucleotides: 5. The CDR3 has 14 residues.

This clone has only one observation. The chain has TRBV19 and TRBJ2-7; no reliable D call. Germline values: CDR1 LNHDA, CDR2 SQIVND (reference sequence). V was clipped by 6 bases and J by 0 bases, with 12 bases between them. The CDR3 spans 14 residues. The DNA of the CDR3 is TGTGCCAGTAGCTCCGGTCACTCCTCCTACGAGCAGTACTTC. This translates into CASSSGHSSYEQYF.

This sequence joins TRBV11-3 and TRBJ1-1; 7 nucleotides match TRBD1. This CDR3 is 15 amino acids long. V trimming: 4 bases; J trimming: 2 bases; junction bases outside the gene matches: 7. In germline, CDR1 is SGHNT, CDR2 YENEEA. This chain's CDR3 is CASSYGTEFNTEAFF. In nucleotides, the CDR3 is TGTGCCAGCAGCTACGGGACAGAATTCAACACTGAAGCTTTCTTT.

The rearrangement links TRBV10-1 to TRBJ1-3; no clear D. This CDR3 spans 13 amino acids. Germline CDR1 is WNHNN and CDR2 is SYGVQD (reference sequence). The V end was cut by 8 bases, the J end by 2 bases, with 10 bases between. The CDR3 region has the DNA TGCGCCAGCTCGGACTTTCCTGGAAACACCATATATTTT. Translating gives CASSDFPGNTIYF.

The chain couples TRBV5-4 to TRBJ2-2; 7 nucleotides line up with TRBD1. J lost 4 bases, V lost 4 bases, and 13 bases had no gene match. The CDR3 has 17 residues. Germline loops: CDR1 SGHNT, CDR2 YYREEE (reference sequence). The DNA for the CDR3 is TGTGCCAGCAGCGGTCCGGGACAGAAGAGCACCACCGGGGAGCTGTTTTTT. It specifies CASSGPGQKSTTGELFF.

This clone showed up just a few times. This rearrangement joins TRBV5-6 to TRBJ1-5; no clear D gene. This CDR3 is built from 12 residues. Germline V gene sequence: CDR1 SGHDT, CDR2 YYEEEE. Between the trimmed V and J ends, which lost 0 bases and 12 bases, there was a span of 10 bases. The CDR3 reads CASSLGSSGQHF. DNA for the CDR3: TGTGCCAGCAGCTTGGGTAGTTCTGGCCAGCATTTT.

The chain has TRBV19 and TRBJ1-2; TRBD1 aligns across 7 bases. CDR3 length: 13 amino acids. CDR1 is LNHDA and CDR2 is SQIVND in the germline V gene (reference sequence). V dropped 4 bases and J dropped 7; count of bases not matched to a gene: 6. CDR3 in DNA: TGTGCCAGTAGTAGTACAGGGGAGGGTGGCTACACCTTC. This gives the protein CASSSTGEGGYTF.

This sequence joins TRBV5-1 and TRBJ1-1; D uncertain. The length of the CDR3 is 14 residues. From germline, CDR1 is SGHRS and CDR2 YFSETQ. The V and J ends lost 2 bases and 0 bases respectively, with 8 bases between them. The DNA of the CDR3 is TGCGCCAGCAGCTTCACCGCCGTGAACACTGAAGCTTTCTTT. Amino acids: CASSFTAVNTEAFF.

Relative to its sample, this clone is medium-sized. The rearrangement uses TRBV4-1 and TRBJ1-2, with a possible D match to TRBD1 (5 bases). The CDR3 has 14 amino acids. The ends were cut back, 1 base at V and 6 bases at J, with 12 bases in the middle. Germline assignment: CDR1 MGHRA and CDR2 YSYEKL. The CDR3 here is CASSQVGTKDGYTF. CDR3 DNA sequence: TGCGCCAGCAGCCAAGTGGGGACGAAGGATGGCTACACCTTC.

The chain recombines TRBV9 with TRBJ1-1; the D is unclear. Trimming cost V 3 bases and J 2 bases, with 11 bases left between them. Germline V gene sequence: CDR1 SGDLS, CDR2 YYNGEE. The CDR3 spans 14 residues. CDR3: CASSAASGNTEAFF. The CDR3 coding sequence is TGTGCCAGCAGCGCCGCCTCGGGAAACACTGAAGCTTTCTTT.

The chain joins TRBV29-1 to TRBJ2-1, with 7 nucleotides matching TRBD2. J gave up 5 bases and V 5 bases, and 9 bases lay outside the gene matches. This CDR3 region has 14 residues. Germline V lookup: CDR1 SQVTM, CDR2 ANQGSEA. CDR3: CSVRRGSVDNEQFF. For the CDR3, the DNA is TGCAGCGTTCGGCGCGGGAGCGTAGACAATGAGCAGTTCTTC.

The chain has TRBV9 and TRBJ1-2; 8 bases fit TRBD1. The V segment lost 3 bases and the J segment 8 bases; nucleotides outside the gene matches: 3. Germline values: CDR1 SGDLS, CDR2 YYNGEE. The CDR3 has 12 residues. This chain's CDR3 is CASSATGVGYTF. The DNA for the CDR3 is TGTGCCAGCAGCGCGACAGGGGTCGGCTACACCTTC.

V and J are TRBV9 and TRBJ2-7, with 8 bases lining up with TRBD2. The CDR3 has 14 amino acids. V lost 0 bases, J lost 6 bases, and 5 bases stayed unmatched. Germline V gene data show CDR1 as SGDLS and CDR2 as YYNGEE. The DNA for the CDR3 is TGTGCCAGCAGCGTAGGCGGGGGGCAGGGCGAGCAGTACTTC. Translation gives CASSVGGGQGEQYF. Based on the CDR3 plus reference TRBV9 and TRBJ2-7, the full variable domain is DSGVTQTPKHLITATGQRVTLRCSPRSGDLSVYWYQQSLDQGLQFLIQYYNGEERAKGNILERFSAQQFPDLHSELNLSSLELGDSALYFCASSVGGGQGEQYFGPGTRLTVT.

The V gene is TRBV6-6, the J gene TRBJ2-1, with TRBD2 identical over 10 bases. V lost 8 bases to trimming and J lost 9 bases; unmatched junction nucleotides: 7. The CDR3 totals 13 residues. CDR1 and CDR2 from the germline V gene are MNHNY and SVGAGI (reference sequence). The CDR3 reads CASSSGSQGEQFF. CDR3 DNA sequence: TGTGCCAGCTCTAGCGGGAGTCAGGGTGAGCAGTTCTTC.

The chain links TRBV7-9 to TRBJ2-7; D possibly corresponds to TRBD1 (6 bases). The CDR3 sequence is 12 residues long. The germline V and J ends were trimmed by 5 bases and 4 bases, with 9 bases remaining between them. The germline CDR1 and CDR2 sequences are SEHNR and FQNEAQ (reference sequence). CDR3 in amino acids: CASSPTGYEQYF. The CDR3 nucleotides read TGTGCCAGCAGCCCTACAGGGTACGAGCAGTACTTC.

This chain connects TRBV6-1 to TRBJ1-5; no clear D gene. Trimming cost V 4 bases and J 2 bases, with 12 bases left between them. Per the germline V gene, CDR1 is MNHNS and CDR2 is SASEGT. The CDR3 is 15 residues long. The DNA for the CDR3 is TGTGCCAGCAGTGTTGGCAATTTCGGCAATCAGCCCCAGCATTTT. Translation gives CASSVGNFGNQPQHF.

This clone has just a few counts. The rearrangement uses TRBV19 and TRBJ2-7; D is unclear. Germline loops: CDR1 LNHDA, CDR2 SQIVND (reference sequence). CDR3 length: 12 amino acids. The V gene lost 8 bases and the J gene lost 3 bases, with 11 bases spanning the gap. The CDR3 nucleotides read TGTGCCAGTGGTCCGGGTGGCTACGAGCAGTACTTC. This encodes CASGPGGYEQYF.

CDR3 in amino acids: CASSLIVYEQYF. DNA for the CDR3: TGTGCCAGCAGCTTGATAGTATACGAGCAGTACTTC. The genes are TRBV7-9 and TRBJ2-7, with D unclear. Trimming removed 3 bases at V and 4 bases at J, with 7 bases between. The CDR3 has 12 residues. The germline gives CDR1 SEHNR, CDR2 FQNEAQ (reference sequence).